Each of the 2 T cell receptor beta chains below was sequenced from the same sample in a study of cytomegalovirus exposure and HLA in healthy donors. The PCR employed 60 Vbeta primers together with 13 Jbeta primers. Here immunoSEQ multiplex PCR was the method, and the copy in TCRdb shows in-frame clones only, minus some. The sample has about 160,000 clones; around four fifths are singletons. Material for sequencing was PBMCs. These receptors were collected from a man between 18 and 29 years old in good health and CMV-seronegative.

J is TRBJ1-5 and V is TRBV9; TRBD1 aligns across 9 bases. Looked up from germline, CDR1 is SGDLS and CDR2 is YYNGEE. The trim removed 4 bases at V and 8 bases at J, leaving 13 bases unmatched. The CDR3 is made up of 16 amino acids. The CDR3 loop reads CASSSTGTGTLEPQHF. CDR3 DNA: TGTGCCAGCAGCTCGACTGGGACAGGGACCTTGGAGCCCCAGCATTTT. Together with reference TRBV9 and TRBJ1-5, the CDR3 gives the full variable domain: DSGVTQTPKHLITATGQRVTLRCSPRSGDLSVYWYQQSLDQGLQFLIQYYNGEERAKGNILERFSAQQFPDLHSELNLSSLELGDSALYFCASSSTGTGTLEPQHFGDGTRLSIL.

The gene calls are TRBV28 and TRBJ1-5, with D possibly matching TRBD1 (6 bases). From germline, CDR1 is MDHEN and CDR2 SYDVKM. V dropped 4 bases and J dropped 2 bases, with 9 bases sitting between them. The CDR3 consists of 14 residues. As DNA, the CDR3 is TGTGCCAGCAGTTACAGGGTAGGCAATCAGCCCCAGCATTTT. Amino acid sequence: CASSYRVGNQPQHF.